Listed below are T cell receptor beta chains from one sample, sequenced in a study of shared clonotypes between healthy human individuals. Sequenced by immunoSEQ multiplex PCR; TCRdb stores in-frame clones only, minus some. The profile shows about 110,000 clones, about 63% of them singletons. The sequencing input was memory CD8+ T cells sorted from blood. Every receptor here comes from a woman aged 25-40 years in good health. CDR3s include the opening cysteine and the closing phenylalanine or tryptophan. The D gene is left open where the match is weak. Expanded clones are given a class, and other clones once, few, many or no size at all.

14,TRBJ2-1,TRBV28,once,TRBD2,CASSLRLAGNEQFF,TGTGCCAGCAGTTTACGACTAGCGGGCAATGAGCAGTTCTTC
20,TRBJ1-1,TRBV28,.,.,CASSLALRGGMVFGHTEAFF,TGTGCCAGCAGTTTAGCTCTCCGGGGGGGGATGGTATTTGGTCACACTGAAGCTTTCTTT
16,TRBJ1-1,TRBV19,once,.,CASSIDFLAAYTEAFF,TGTGCCAGTAGTATCGACTTTCTTGCGGCCTACACTGAAGCTTTCTTT
15,TRBJ2-5,TRBV7-9,once,TRBD1,CASSFRTGLGETQYF,TGTGCCAGCAGCTTCCGGACAGGGTTGGGAGAGACCCAGTACTTC
14,TRBJ1-4,TRBV27,.,.,CASRSGGASEKLFF,TGTGCCAGCAGATCGGGGGGCGCGAGCGAAAAACTGTTTTTT
16,TRBJ2-2,TRBV4-1,once,.,CASSQAHVGVTGELFF,TGCGCCAGCAGCCAAGCGCATGTAGGGGTAACCGGGGAGCTGTTTTTT
14,TRBJ1-5,TRBV19,.,.,CASRTARSVQPQHF,TGTGCCAGTCGTACGGCACGGTCTGTCCAGCCCCAGCATTTT
20,TRBJ2-7,TRBV28,once,TRBD2,CASSSAGLAGSKSFSYEQYF,TGTGCCAGCAGTTCTGCCGGACTAGCGGGGAGTAAGTCCTTCTCCTACGAGCAGTACTTC
13,TRBJ1-2,TRBV14,.,.,CASSQVGGYGYTF,TGTGCCAGCAGCCAAGTTGGGGGGTATGGCTACACCTTC
14,TRBJ2-2,TRBV5-4,.,.,CASSPNGDGGELFF,TGTGCCAGCAGCCCGAATGGGGACGGCGGGGAGCTGTTTTTT
14,TRBJ2-5,TRBV21-1,.,.,CASSLGFGGLAQYF,TGTGCCAGCAGCCTGGGGTTCGGGGGGCTGGCCCAGTACTTC
13,TRBJ2-7,TRBV6-1,.,.,CASSAQGIYEQYF,TGTGCCAGCAGTGCCCAGGGGATCTACGAGCAGTACTTC
17,TRBJ2-1,TRBV7-8,.,.,CASSLGGEESSYNEQFF,TGTGCCAGCAGCCTAGGGGGGGAGGAGAGCTCCTACAATGAGCAGTTCTTC
17,TRBJ1-5,TRBV28,.,TRBD1,CASSTWTGPWGNQPQHF,TGTGCCAGCAGTACATGGACAGGGCCGTGGGGCAATCAGCCCCAGCATTTT
12,TRBJ2-1,TRBV28,.,.,CASSLIPNEQFF,TGTGCCAGCAGTTTGATCCCCAATGAGCAGTTCTTC
13,TRBJ1-2,TRBV5-1,.,.,CASRKGSGYGYTF,TGCGCCAGCCGTAAGGGTTCCGGGTACGGCTACACCTTC
14,TRBJ2-1,TRBV27,.,TRBD1,CASRLQGAWNEQFF,TGTGCCAGCAGATTACAGGGGGCGTGGAATGAGCAGTTCTTC
17,TRBJ2-3,TRBV25-1,.,TRBD1,CASSESKTDREGDTQYF,TGTGCCAGCAGTGAATCAAAGACGGACAGGGAAGGAGATACGCAGTATTTT
15,TRBJ2-3,TRBV27,.,TRBD2,CASSHLAGVTDTQYF,TGTGCCAGCAGTCATCTAGCGGGAGTGACAGATACGCAGTATTTT
16,TRBJ1-3,TRBV7-9,.,.,CASSRGTTNSGNTIYF,TGTGCCAGCAGCCGTGGGACAACGAACTCTGGAAACACCATATATTTT
15,TRBJ2-7,TRBV6-5,.,.,CASSTGRRSVYEQYF,TGTGCCAGCAGCACAGGGAGAAGGTCTGTCTACGAGCAGTACTTC
13,TRBJ2-1,TRBV6-4,.,TRBD2,CASSTTSVNEQFF,TGTGCCAGCAGTACGACTAGCGTGAATGAGCAGTTCTTC
15,TRBJ2-7,TRBV6-5,few,.,CASSYSSSGTYEQYF,TGTGCCAGCAGTTACTCGAGCTCAGGTACCTACGAGCAGTACTTC
16,TRBJ2-3,TRBV10-2,.,.,CASSETVDSRTDTQYF,TGCGCCAGCAGTGAGACGGTCGATTCGCGCACAGATACGCAGTATTTT
15,TRBJ2-5,TRBV4-2,few,TRBD2,CASSFQAGGAETQYF,TGTGCCAGCAGCTTCCAGGCGGGAGGGGCGGAGACCCAGTACTTC
15,TRBJ2-2,TRBV28,once,TRBD1,CASSSGTGGFGELFF,TGTGCCAGCAGCTCCGGGACAGGGGGCTTCGGGGAGCTGTTTTTT
13,TRBJ2-1,TRBV25-1,.,.,CASSGLDLNEQFF,TGTGCCAGCAGTGGACTAGATCTCAATGAGCAGTTCTTC
13,TRBJ2-7,TRBV4-2,.,.,CASRAGDSYEQYF,TGTGCCAGCAGGGCAGGGGACTCCTACGAGCAGTACTTC
15,TRBJ1-2,TRBV6-1,many,TRBD1,CASSETQGVGYGYTF,TGTGCCAGCAGTGAAACGCAGGGGGTGGGCTATGGCTACACCTTC
16,TRBJ2-7,TRBV7-9,.,.,CASSLGFKGTYYEQYF,TGTGCCAGCAGCTTAGGTTTCAAGGGGACTTACTACGAGCAGTACTTC
16,TRBJ2-7,TRBV12-2,.,.,CASRASPQGPSYEQYF,TGTGCAAGTCGCGCCTCCCCCCAGGGGCCCTCCTACGAGCAGTACTTC
14,TRBJ2-7,TRBV28,.,.,CASSLLRLAREQYF,TGTGCCAGCAGTTTATTACGACTCGCGCGCGAGCAGTACTTC
14,TRBJ2-7,TRBV9,.,.,CASSEGGETYEQYF,TGTGCCAGCAGCGAGGGGGGGGAAACCTACGAGCAGTACTTC
14,TRBJ2-7,TRBV15,.,TRBD1,CATSRWTGDHEQYF,TGTGCCACCAGCAGATGGACAGGGGACCACGAGCAGTACTTC
17,TRBJ2-1,TRBV9,.,TRBD1,CASSAHKGTGGWNEQFF,TGTGCCAGCAGCGCCCACAAGGGGACAGGGGGATGGAATGAGCAGTTCTTC
15,TRBJ1-2,TRBV6-5,.,.,CASTPSPPGNYGYTF,TGTGCCAGCACCCCAAGTCCCCCCGGGAACTATGGCTACACCTTC
15,TRBJ2-7,TRBV9,many,.,CASSSRRDISYEQYF,TGTGCCAGCAGCTCCCGCCGGGACATCTCCTACGAGCAGTACTTC
14,TRBJ2-7,TRBV5-1,.,.,CASSLYPITYEQYF,TGCGCCAGCAGCTTGTACCCTATCACCTACGAGCAGTACTTC
15,TRBJ2-1,TRBV4-1,.,.,CASSQDRNSYNEQFF,TGCGCCAGCAGCCAAGATAGGAACTCCTACAATGAGCAGTTCTTC
16,TRBJ1-1,TRBV5-6,.,TRBD1,CASISFSDRVGTEAFF,TGTGCCAGCATCTCATTCAGCGACAGGGTCGGCACTGAAGCTTTCTTT
16,TRBJ1-2,TRBV5-1,.,TRBD1,CASSLVGTGGWNGYTF,TGCGCCAGCAGCTTGGTCGGGACAGGGGGCTGGAACGGCTACACCTTC
18,TRBJ2-3,TRBV19,.,TRBD1,CASSIPLWRTGGQDTQYF,TGTGCCAGTAGTATCCCCCTGTGGCGGACAGGGGGGCAAGATACGCAGTATTTT
15,TRBJ2-1,TRBV29-1,.,TRBD2,CSVVGPSGRAYEQFF,TGCAGCGTTGTCGGTCCTAGCGGGAGGGCCTATGAGCAGTTCTTC
14,TRBJ2-5,TRBV2,.,.,CASSAAHIGETQYF,TGTGCCAGCAGTGCTGCCCATATCGGAGAGACCCAGTACTTC
16,TRBJ2-5,TRBV28,few,.,CASSSPQEGPQETQYF,TGTGCCAGCAGTTCCCCGCAGGAGGGACCCCAAGAGACCCAGTACTTC